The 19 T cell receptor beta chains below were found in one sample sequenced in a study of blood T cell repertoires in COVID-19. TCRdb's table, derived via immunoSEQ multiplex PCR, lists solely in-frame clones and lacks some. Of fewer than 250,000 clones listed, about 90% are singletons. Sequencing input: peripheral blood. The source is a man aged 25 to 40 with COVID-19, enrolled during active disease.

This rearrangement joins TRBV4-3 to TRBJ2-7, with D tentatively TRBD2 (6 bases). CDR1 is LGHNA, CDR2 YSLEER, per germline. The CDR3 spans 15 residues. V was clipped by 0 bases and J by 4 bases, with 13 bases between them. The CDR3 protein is CASSQDRVSGYEQYF. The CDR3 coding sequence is TGCGCCAGCAGCCAAGATCGGGTTAGCGGATACGAGCAGTACTTC.

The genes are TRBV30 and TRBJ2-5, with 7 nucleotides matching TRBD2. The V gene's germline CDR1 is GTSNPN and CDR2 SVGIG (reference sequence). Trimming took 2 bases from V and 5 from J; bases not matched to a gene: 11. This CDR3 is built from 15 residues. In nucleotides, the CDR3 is TGTGCCTGGAGTATACGGCGGGGGATACGGGAGACCCAGTACTTC. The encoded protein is CAWSIRRGIRETQYF. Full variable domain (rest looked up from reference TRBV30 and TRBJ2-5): SQTIHQWPATLVQPVGSPLSLECTVEGTSNPNLYWYRQAAGRGLQLLFYSVGIGQISSEVPQNLSASRPQDRQFILSSKKLLLSDSGFYLCAWSIRRGIRETQYFGPGTRLLVL.

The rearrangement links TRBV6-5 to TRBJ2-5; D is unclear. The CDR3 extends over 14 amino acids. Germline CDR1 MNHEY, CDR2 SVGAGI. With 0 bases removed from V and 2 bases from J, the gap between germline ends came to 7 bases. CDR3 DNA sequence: TGTGCCAGCAGTTACTCACATGCTCAAGAGACCCAGTACTTC. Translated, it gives CASSYSHAQETQYF.

The CDR3 loop reads CASSKGQVSTDTQYF. The CDR3 nucleotides read TGTGCCAGCAGCAAAGGTCAGGTTAGCACAGATACGCAGTATTTT. The chain joins TRBV21-1 to TRBJ2-3; TRBD1, the table's D call, lacks a check against the DNA. TRBV21-1 is marked as a pseudogene. The CDR3 contains 15 residues.

The CDR3 reads CASSLSVGLAGEVVYEQYF. DNA for the CDR3: TGTGCCAGCAGTTTATCGGTTGGACTAGCGGGAGAGGTAGTTTACGAGCAGTACTTC. V gene TRBV27 combines with J gene TRBJ2-7, with 13 bases that match TRBD2. There are 19 residues in the CDR3. The germline CDR1 and CDR2 sequences are MNHEY and SMNVEV (reference sequence). V lost 0 bases, J lost 4 bases, and 12 bases stayed unmatched.

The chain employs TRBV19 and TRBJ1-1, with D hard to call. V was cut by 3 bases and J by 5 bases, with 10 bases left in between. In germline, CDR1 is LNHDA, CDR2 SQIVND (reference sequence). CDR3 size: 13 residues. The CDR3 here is CASSISARTEAFF. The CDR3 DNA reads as TGTGCCAGTAGTATCTCGGCTAGGACTGAAGCTTTCTTT.

CDR3 in amino acids: CASSSPAGVGNEQFF. As DNA, the CDR3 is TGTGCCAGCAGCTCTCCAGCGGGAGTTGGCAATGAGCAGTTCTTC. This chain connects TRBV11-2 to TRBJ2-1, with 8 bases aligning to TRBD2. Unmatched junction bases numbered 8, after V lost 4 bases and J lost 6 bases. Germline loops: CDR1 SGHAT, CDR2 FQNNGV. The CDR3 is made up of 15 amino acids.

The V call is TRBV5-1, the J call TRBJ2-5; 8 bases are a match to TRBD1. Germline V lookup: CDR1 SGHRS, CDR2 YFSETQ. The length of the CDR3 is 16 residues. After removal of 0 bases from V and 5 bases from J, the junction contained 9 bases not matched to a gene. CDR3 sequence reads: CASSLDRGEVWETQYF. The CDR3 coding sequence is TGCGCCAGCAGCTTGGACAGGGGGGAGGTTTGGGAGACCCAGTACTTC.

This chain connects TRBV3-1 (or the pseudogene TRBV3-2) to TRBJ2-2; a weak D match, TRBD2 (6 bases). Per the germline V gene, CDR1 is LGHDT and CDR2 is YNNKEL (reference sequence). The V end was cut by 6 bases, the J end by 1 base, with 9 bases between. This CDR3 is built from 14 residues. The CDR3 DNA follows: TGTGCCAGCAGGTCGGGGGAGAACACCGGGGAGCTGTTTTTT. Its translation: CASRSGENTGELFF.

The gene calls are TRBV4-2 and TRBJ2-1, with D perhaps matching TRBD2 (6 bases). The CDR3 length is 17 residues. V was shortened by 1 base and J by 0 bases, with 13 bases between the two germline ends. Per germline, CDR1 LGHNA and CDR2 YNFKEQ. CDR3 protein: CASSQVTEGSSYNEQFF. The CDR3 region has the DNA TGTGCCAGCAGCCAAGTCACGGAGGGGAGCTCCTACAATGAGCAGTTCTTC.

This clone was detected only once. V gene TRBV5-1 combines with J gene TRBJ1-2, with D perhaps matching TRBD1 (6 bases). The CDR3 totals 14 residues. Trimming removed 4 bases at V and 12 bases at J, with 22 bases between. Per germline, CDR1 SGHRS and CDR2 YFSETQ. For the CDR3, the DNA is TGCGCCAGCAGCCAACAGGGCTCACCCCCCGTAGACACCTTC. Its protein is CASSQQGSPPVDTF.

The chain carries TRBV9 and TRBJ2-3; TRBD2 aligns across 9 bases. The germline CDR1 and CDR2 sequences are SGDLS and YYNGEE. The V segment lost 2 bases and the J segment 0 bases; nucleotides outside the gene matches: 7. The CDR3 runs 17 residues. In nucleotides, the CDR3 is TGTGCCAGCAGCGTGGAGACTAGCGGTACTAGCACAGATACGCAGTATTTT. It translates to CASSVETSGTSTDTQYF.

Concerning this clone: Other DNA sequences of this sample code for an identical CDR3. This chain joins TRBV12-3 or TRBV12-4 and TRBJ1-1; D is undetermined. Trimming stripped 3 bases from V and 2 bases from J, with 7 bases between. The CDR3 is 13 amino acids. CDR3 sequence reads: CASSFSENTEAFF. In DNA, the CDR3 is TGTGCCAGCAGTTTTTCAGAAAACACTGAAGCTTTCTTT.

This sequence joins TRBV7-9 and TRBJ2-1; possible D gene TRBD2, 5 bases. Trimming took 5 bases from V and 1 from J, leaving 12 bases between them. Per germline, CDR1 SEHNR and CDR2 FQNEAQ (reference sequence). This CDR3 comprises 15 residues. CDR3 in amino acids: CASSDGLGSYNEQFF. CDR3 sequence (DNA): TGTGCCAGCAGCGACGGACTGGGTTCCTACAATGAGCAGTTCTTC.

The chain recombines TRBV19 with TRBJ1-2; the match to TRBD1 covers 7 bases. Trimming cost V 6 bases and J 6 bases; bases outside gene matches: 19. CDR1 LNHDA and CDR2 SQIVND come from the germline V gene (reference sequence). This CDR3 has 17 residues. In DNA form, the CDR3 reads TGTGCCAGTAGCGAATCTCTTGGACGAGGGGGCGCCAATGGCTACACCTTC. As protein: CASSESLGRGGANGYTF.

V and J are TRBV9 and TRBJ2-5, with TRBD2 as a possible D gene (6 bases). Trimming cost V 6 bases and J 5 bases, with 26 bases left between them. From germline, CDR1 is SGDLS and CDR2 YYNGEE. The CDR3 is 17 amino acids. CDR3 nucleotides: TGTGCCAGCAACTCGCTGACTAGGGGAGGTTCAGGGGAGACCCAGTACTTC. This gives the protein CASNSLTRGGSGETQYF.

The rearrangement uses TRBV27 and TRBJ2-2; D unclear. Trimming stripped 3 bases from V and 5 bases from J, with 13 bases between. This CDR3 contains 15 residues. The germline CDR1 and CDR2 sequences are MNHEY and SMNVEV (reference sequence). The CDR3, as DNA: TGTGCCAGCAGTTTTAAGGCGACTGGGACCGGGGAGCTGTTTTTT. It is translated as CASSFKATGTGELFF.

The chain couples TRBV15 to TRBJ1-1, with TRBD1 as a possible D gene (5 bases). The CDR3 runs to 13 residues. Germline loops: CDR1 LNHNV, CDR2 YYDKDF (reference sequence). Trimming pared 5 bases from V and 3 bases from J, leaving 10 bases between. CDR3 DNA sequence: TGTGCCACCAGCCCCTGGGGGGACACTGAAGCTTTCTTT. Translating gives CATSPWGDTEAFF.

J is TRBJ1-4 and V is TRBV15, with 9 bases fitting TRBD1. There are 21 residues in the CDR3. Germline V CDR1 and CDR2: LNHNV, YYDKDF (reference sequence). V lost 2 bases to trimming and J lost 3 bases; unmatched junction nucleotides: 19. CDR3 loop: CATSRLRGQGLSRVSNEKLFF. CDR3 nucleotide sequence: TGTGCCACCAGCAGACTGAGGGGACAGGGCCTGAGTAGAGTATCTAATGAAAAACTGTTTTTT.